These 23 T cell receptor beta chains were all obtained from the same sample, sequenced in a study of T cell responses to AZD1222 COVID-19 vaccine. Only in-frame clones appear in the TCRdb table, and some are missing; sequencing was by immunoSEQ multiplex PCR. Of under 95,000 clones listed, about 90% are singletons. The specimen comprised peripheral blood, sampled on day 0 of AZD1222 vaccination. These receptors were taken from an adult in good health.

V and J are TRBV28 and TRBJ1-2; possible D gene TRBD1, 5 bases. Germline assignment: CDR1 MDHEN and CDR2 SYDVKM. There are 15 residues in the CDR3. Trimming removed 2 bases at V and 7 bases at J, with 17 bases between. The CDR3 here is CASSLGVSKGVGYTF. CDR3 nucleotide sequence: TGTGCCAGCAGTTTAGGGGTTTCCAAAGGGGTTGGCTACACCTTC.

This clone is a singleton in its sample. The gene calls are TRBV5-6 and TRBJ1-1; 8 bases match TRBD1. Germline CDR1 and CDR2: SGHDT and YYEEEE. CDR3 size: 13 residues. J lost 4 bases, V lost 4 bases, and 3 bases had no gene match. The CDR3 here is CASSGTGGTEAFF. CDR3 nucleotide sequence: TGTGCCAGCAGCGGTACAGGGGGCACTGAAGCTTTCTTT.

This chain links TRBV12-3 or TRBV12-4 with TRBJ2-7, with D unresolved. The CDR3 is 12 residues long. V dropped 3 bases and J dropped 4 bases, with 7 bases sitting between them. Here the CDR3 DNA reads TGTGCCAGCAGTTTTTCGGGTTACGAGCAGTACTTC. It translates to CASSFSGYEQYF.

This clone was detected only once. The chain joins TRBV19 to TRBJ2-1; 13 bases are a match to TRBD2. The CDR3 contains 18 residues. The germline V gene encodes CDR1 LNHDA and CDR2 SQIVND (reference sequence). V was pared by 4 bases and J by 1 base, with 7 bases of the junction left unmatched. CDR3 region: CASSTGVGLAGSYNEQFF. CDR3 bases: TGTGCCAGTAGTACAGGGGTGGGACTAGCGGGATCCTACAATGAGCAGTTCTTC.

The V call is TRBV3-1 (or the pseudogene TRBV3-2), the J call TRBJ2-5, with TRBD2 matching over 13 bases. Germline values: CDR1 LGHDT, CDR2 YNNKEL (reference sequence). Trimming at V came to 3 bases and at J to 2 bases, leaving 3 bases not matched to a gene. This CDR3 contains 16 residues. CDR3: CASSHGTSGAQETQYF. CDR3 nucleotides: TGTGCCAGCAGCCATGGGACTAGCGGGGCTCAAGAGACCCAGTACTTC.

This chain joins TRBV6-6 and TRBJ1-1, with TRBD1 as a possible D gene (5 bases). The germline V gene has CDR1 MNHNY and CDR2 SVGAGI (reference sequence). The CDR3 runs 17 residues. V was cut by 5 bases and J by 1 base, with 20 bases left in between. This chain's CDR3 is CASSPRRGGKGNTEAFF. The DNA of the CDR3 is TGTGCCAGCAGTCCTCGGCGGGGGGGGAAAGGGAACACTGAAGCTTTCTTT.

The chain is built from TRBV4-1 and TRBJ2-7; D gene uncertain. The CDR3 is made up of 14 amino acids. Germline V gene data show CDR1 as MGHRA and CDR2 as YSYEKL. The V end was cut by 0 bases, the J end by 2 bases, with 8 bases between. The CDR3 DNA follows: TGCGCCAGCAGCCAAGATGTAGGGACCTACGAGCAGTACTTC. Translating gives CASSQDVGTYEQYF.

The chain couples TRBV29-1 to TRBJ2-3, with a possible D match to TRBD2 (5 bases). This CDR3 has 12 amino acids. V was trimmed by 6 bases and J by 1 base, leaving 8 bases between them. CDR1 and CDR2 from the germline V gene are SQVTM and ANQGSEA. Written as DNA, the CDR3 is TGCAGCGTGGCGGAGGGCACAGATACGCAGTATTTT. Translation: CSVAEGTDTQYF.

The V and J genes are TRBV28 and TRBJ1-5; D is unclear. The germline V gene has CDR1 MDHEN and CDR2 SYDVKM. V shed 1 base and J shed 0 bases, with 10 bases lying between them. CDR3 length equals 16 residues. As DNA, the CDR3 is TGTGCCAGCAGTTTATCGACAAGGGATAGCAATCAGCCCCAGCATTTT. Its translation is CASSLSTRDSNQPQHF.

Concerning this clone: One junction end disagrees with the germline gene, perhaps due to a read error. The chain recombines TRBV14 with TRBJ1-1; D remains unclear. Germline V gives CDR1 SGHDN, CDR2 FVKESK. CDR3 length: 13 residues. The CDR3 here is CASSQSTRSEAFF. The CDR3 DNA reads TGTGCCAGCAGCCAATCTACGAGGTCTGAGGCTTTCTTT. Full variable domain (remainder filled in from reference TRBV14 and TRBJ1-1): EAGVTQFPSHSVIEKGQTVTLRCDPISGHDNLYWYRRVMGKEIKFLLHFVKESKQDESGMPNNRFLAERTGGTYSTLKVQPAELEDSGVYFCASSQSTRSEAFFGQGTRLTVV.

The rearrangement joins TRBV6-6 to TRBJ1-5; D is unresolved. With 5 bases removed from V and 2 bases from J, the gap between germline ends came to 10 bases. The germline gives CDR1 MNHNY, CDR2 SVGAGI (reference sequence). The CDR3 length is 14 residues. The CDR3 DNA reads as TGTGCCAGCAGTCCAGCCTGGGGCAATCAGCCCCAGCATTTT. The encoded protein is CASSPAWGNQPQHF.

The chain carries TRBV19 and TRBJ2-3; 7 nucleotides line up with TRBD1. Trimming removed 9 bases from V and 1 base from J; junction bases left unmatched: 4. The CDR3 has 13 amino acids. Germline assignment: CDR1 LNHDA and CDR2 SQIVND (reference sequence). The chain's CDR3 is CASRGSGTDTQYF. The CDR3 DNA follows: TGTGCCAGCAGGGGGTCAGGCACAGATACGCAGTATTTT.

CDR3 protein: CASSSTGAGHGYTF. The CDR3 bases are TGTGCCAGCAGCAGTACAGGGGCTGGCCATGGCTACACCTTC. The chain employs TRBV28 and TRBJ1-2; 7 bases match TRBD1. CDR1 is MDHEN, CDR2 SYDVKM, per germline. V lost 6 bases to trimming and J lost 6 bases; unmatched junction nucleotides: 10. The CDR3 loop spans 14 amino acids.

The V and J genes are TRBV19 and TRBJ2-2; a weak D match, TRBD1 (5 bases). This CDR3 is built from 15 residues. V shed 1 base and J shed 5 bases, with 11 bases lying between them. Germline CDR1 is LNHDA and CDR2 is SQIVND (reference sequence). CDR3 in amino acids: CASSIGDSGTGELFF. The CDR3, as DNA: TGTGCCAGTAGTATAGGTGACAGTGGGACCGGGGAGCTGTTTTTT.

The chain joins TRBV30 to TRBJ2-7; D perhaps matches TRBD2 (6 bases). Trimming cost V 2 bases and J 1 base, with 9 bases left between them. CDR1 is GTSNPN, CDR2 SVGIG, per germline (reference sequence). This CDR3 comprises 13 residues. In nucleotides, the CDR3 is TGTGCCTGGAGTCAGGACTATTCCTACGAGCAGTACTTC. Translated: CAWSQDYSYEQYF.

The chain carries TRBV5-1 and TRBJ2-3; 8 bases align to TRBD1. V shed 4 bases, J shed 6 bases, and the junction held 7 bases outside the gene matches. The length of the CDR3 is 14 residues. The germline gives CDR1 SGHRS, CDR2 YFSETQ. This CDR3 is CASSPGQGLDTQYF. DNA of the CDR3: TGCGCCAGCAGCCCAGGACAGGGTTTGGATACGCAGTATTTT.

The chain recombines TRBV19 with TRBJ1-5, with no clear D. Germline CDR1 reads LNHDA; CDR2 reads SQIVND (reference sequence). Trimming took 4 bases from V and 11 from J, leaving 12 bases between them. The CDR3 length is 12 residues. CDR3 loop: CASSRDTPAQHF. For the CDR3, the DNA is TGTGCCAGTAGTAGAGACACCCCGGCCCAGCATTTT.

This clone came up once. This chain joins TRBV6-4 and TRBJ2-7, with D unclear. The CDR3 consists of 14 residues. Germline V gene lookup returns CDR1 MRHNA and CDR2 SNTAGT. Trimming stripped 6 bases from V and 2 bases from J, with 14 bases between. This chain's CDR3 is CASRFQCGTYEQYF. CDR3 in DNA: TGTGCCAGCAGGTTTCAATGCGGTACCTACGAGCAGTACTTC.

The V call is TRBV30, the J call TRBJ1-1, with D maybe TRBD1 (5 bases). The CDR3 extends over 14 amino acids. In germline, CDR1 is GTSNPN, CDR2 SVGIG (reference sequence). Trimming shortened V by 2 bases and J by 2 bases, and 12 bases separated the two germline ends. The CDR3 spells CAWSLGQINTEAFF. The CDR3 DNA reads as TGTGCCTGGAGTCTGGGGCAGATCAACACTGAAGCTTTCTTT.

This clone was observed once. The CDR3 sequence is CASILDRGNTEAFF. DNA of the CDR3: TGTGCCAGTATACTGGACAGGGGGAACACTGAAGCTTTCTTT. The V and J genes are TRBV19 and TRBJ1-1, with 9 bases that match TRBD1. This CDR3 contains 14 residues. V gave up 7 bases and J gave up 1 base; unmatched junction bases: 4. CDR1 is LNHDA, CDR2 SQIVND, per germline (reference sequence).

The genes are TRBV3-1 (or the pseudogene TRBV3-2) and TRBJ1-4; a weak D match, TRBD1 (5 bases). Per the germline V gene, CDR1 is LGHDT and CDR2 is YNNKEL (reference sequence). V shed 6 bases and J shed 8 bases, with 10 bases lying between them. This CDR3 is 12 amino acids long. CDR3 amino acids: CASSWDEEKLFF. Written as DNA, the CDR3 is TGTGCCAGCAGTTGGGACGAGGAAAAACTGTTTTTT.

This clone was seen a single time. The chain couples TRBV4-1 to TRBJ1-2; D might be TRBD1 (6 bases). Trimming pared 0 bases from V and 8 bases from J, leaving 19 bases between. CDR1 is MGHRA, CDR2 YSYEKL, per germline. The CDR3 sequence is 16 residues long. CDR3 nucleotides: TGCGCCAGCAGCCAAGACTCGCAGGGGCCCCCCCGGGGCTACACCTTC. This encodes CASSQDSQGPPRGYTF.

The genes are TRBV5-1 and TRBJ1-3; D is unresolved. Germline CDR1 and CDR2: SGHRS and YFSETQ. The CDR3 consists of 16 residues. V dropped 4 bases and J dropped 0 bases, with 14 bases sitting between them. The CDR3 is CASSRSYGDSGNTIYF. DNA for the CDR3: TGCGCCAGCAGCCGGTCCTATGGGGACTCTGGAAACACCATATATTTT.